This T cell receptor beta chain is from a study of T cell changes during pregnancy in multiple sclerosis. The repertoire was sequenced with immunoSEQ multiplex PCR; TCRdb's copy has only in-frame clones and lacks some. The repertoire holds fewer than 75,000 clones, roughly nine tenths seen once, with roughly 1.4% in the top ten. The CDR3 covers 15 residues. Germline V gene data show CDR1 as SGDLS and CDR2 as YYNGEE. Trimming took 6 bases from V and 4 from J, leaving 17 bases between them. The sample consisted of peripheral blood, taken in the second trimester of pregnancy. The J gene is TRBJ2-1, the V gene TRBV9; D may be TRBD1 (5 bases). The TCR was taken from a female donor with multiple sclerosis, enrolled in a pregnancy study. The CDR3 loop reads CASTITGSDYNEQFF. CDR3 nucleotides: TGTGCCAGCACCATTACAGGTAGTGATTACAATGAGCAGTTCTTC.